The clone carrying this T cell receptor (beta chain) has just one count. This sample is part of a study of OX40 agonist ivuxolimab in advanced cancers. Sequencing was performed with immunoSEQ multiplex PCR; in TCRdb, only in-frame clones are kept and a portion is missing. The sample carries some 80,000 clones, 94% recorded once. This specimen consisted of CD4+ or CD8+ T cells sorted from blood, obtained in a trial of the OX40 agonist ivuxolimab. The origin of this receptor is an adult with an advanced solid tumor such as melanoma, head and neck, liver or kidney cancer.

Here the CDR3 reads CASSLIGAGGYEQYF. The CDR3 bases are TGTGCCAGCAGTTTAATTGGGGCAGGGGGGTACGAGCAGTACTTC. This rearrangement joins TRBV27 to TRBJ2-7; perhaps TRBD1 as D (7 bases). Trimming took 2 bases from V and 4 from J, leaving 15 bases between them. This CDR3 comprises 15 residues. Germline V lookup: CDR1 MNHEY, CDR2 SMNVEV (reference sequence).